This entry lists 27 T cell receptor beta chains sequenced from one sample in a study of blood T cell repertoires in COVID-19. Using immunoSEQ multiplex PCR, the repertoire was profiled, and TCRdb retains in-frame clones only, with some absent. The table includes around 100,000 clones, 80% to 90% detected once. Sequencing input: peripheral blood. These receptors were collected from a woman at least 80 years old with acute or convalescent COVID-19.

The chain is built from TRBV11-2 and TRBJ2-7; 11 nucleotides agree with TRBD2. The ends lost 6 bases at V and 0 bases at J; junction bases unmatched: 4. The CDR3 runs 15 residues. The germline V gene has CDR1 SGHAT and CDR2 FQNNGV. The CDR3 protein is CASRLTSGGSYEQYF. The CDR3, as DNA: TGTGCCAGCAGACTAACTAGCGGGGGCTCCTACGAGCAGTACTTC.

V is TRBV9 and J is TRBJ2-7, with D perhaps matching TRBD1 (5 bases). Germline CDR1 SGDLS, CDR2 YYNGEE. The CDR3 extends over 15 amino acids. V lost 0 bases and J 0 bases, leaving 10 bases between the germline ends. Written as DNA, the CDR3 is TGTGCCAGCAGCGTAGGTCTGGGGCACTCCTACGAGCAGTACTTC. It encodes CASSVGLGHSYEQYF.

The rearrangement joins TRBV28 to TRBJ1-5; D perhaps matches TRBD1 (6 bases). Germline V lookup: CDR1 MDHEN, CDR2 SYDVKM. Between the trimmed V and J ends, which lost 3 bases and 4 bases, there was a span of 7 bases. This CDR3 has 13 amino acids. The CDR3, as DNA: TGTGCCAGCAGTTTGACAGGTAATCAGCCCCAGCATTTT. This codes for CASSLTGNQPQHF.

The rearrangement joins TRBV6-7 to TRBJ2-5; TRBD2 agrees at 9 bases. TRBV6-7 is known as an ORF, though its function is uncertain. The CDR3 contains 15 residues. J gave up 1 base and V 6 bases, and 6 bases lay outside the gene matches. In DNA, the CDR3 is TGTGCCAGCAGCGAGACTAGCGGTAGCCAAGAGACCCAGTACTTC. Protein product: CASSETSGSQETQYF.

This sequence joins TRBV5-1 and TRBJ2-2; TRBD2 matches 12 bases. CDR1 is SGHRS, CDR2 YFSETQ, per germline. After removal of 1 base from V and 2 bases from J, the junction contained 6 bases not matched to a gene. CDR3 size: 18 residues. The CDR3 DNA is TGCGCCAGCAGCTTGTCCGGACTAGCGGGGCATAACACCGGGGAGCTGTTTTTT. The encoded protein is CASSLSGLAGHNTGELFF.

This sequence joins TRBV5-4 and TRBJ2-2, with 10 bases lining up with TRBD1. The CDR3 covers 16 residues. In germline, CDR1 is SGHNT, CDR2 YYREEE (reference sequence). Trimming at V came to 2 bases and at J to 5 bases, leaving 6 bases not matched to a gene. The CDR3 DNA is TGTGCCAGCAGCTTTGGCGGGACAGGGGTGACCGGGGAGCTGTTTTTT. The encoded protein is CASSFGGTGVTGELFF.

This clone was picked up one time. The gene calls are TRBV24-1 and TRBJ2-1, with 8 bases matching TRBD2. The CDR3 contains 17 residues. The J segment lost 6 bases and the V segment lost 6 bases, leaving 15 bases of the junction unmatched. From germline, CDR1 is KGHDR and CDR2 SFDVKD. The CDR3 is CATSQFAGGGTINEQFF. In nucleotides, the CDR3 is TGTGCCACCAGTCAGTTCGCCGGCGGGGGGACTATCAATGAGCAGTTCTTC.

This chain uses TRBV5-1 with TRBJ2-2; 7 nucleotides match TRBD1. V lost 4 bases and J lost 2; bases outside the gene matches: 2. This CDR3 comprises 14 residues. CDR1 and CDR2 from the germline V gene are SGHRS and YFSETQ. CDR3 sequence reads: CASSRDRNTGELFF. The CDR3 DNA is TGCGCCAGCAGCCGGGACAGAAACACCGGGGAGCTGTTTTTT.

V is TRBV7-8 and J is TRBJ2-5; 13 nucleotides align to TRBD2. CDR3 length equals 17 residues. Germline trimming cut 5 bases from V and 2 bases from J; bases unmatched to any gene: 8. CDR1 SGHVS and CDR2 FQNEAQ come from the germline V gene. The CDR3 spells CASSQTRLAGGQETQYF. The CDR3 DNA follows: TGTGCCAGCAGCCAGACCCGACTAGCGGGGGGACAAGAGACCCAGTACTTC.

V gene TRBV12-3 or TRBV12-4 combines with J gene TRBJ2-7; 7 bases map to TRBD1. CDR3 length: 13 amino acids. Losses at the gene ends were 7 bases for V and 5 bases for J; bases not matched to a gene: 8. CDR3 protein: CASTRTGRNEQYF. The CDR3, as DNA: TGTGCCAGCACCAGGACAGGTCGGAACGAGCAGTACTTC.

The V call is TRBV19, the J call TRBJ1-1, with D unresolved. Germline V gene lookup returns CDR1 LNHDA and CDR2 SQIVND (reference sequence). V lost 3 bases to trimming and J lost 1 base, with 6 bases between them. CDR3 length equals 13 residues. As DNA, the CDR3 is TGTGCCAGTAGTATCCACAGGAACACTGAAGCTTTCTTT. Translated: CASSIHRNTEAFF.

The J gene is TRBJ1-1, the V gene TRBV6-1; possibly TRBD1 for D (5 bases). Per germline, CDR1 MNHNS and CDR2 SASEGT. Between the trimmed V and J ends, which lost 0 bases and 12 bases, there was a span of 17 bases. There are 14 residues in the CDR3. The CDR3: CASSEAPLTAMSFF. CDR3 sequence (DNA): TGTGCCAGCAGTGAAGCACCATTGACAGCCATGTCTTTCTTT.

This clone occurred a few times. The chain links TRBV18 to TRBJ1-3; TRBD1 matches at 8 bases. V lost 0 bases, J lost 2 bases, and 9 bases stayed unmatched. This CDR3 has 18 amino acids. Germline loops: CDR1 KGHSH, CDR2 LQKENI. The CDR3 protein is CASSPPGQAMFPGNTIYF. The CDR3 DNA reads TGTGCCAGCTCACCACCGGGACAGGCAATGTTCCCTGGAAACACCATATATTTT.

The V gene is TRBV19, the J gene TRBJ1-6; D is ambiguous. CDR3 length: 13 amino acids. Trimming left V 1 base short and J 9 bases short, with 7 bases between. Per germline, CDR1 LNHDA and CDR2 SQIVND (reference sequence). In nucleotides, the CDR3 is TGTGCCAGTAGTATAGGGGAGTTTTCACCCCTCCACTTT. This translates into CASSIGEFSPLHF.

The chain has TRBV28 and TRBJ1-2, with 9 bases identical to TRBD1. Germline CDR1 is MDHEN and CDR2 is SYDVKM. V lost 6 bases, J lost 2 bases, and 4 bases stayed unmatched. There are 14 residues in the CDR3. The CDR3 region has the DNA TGTGCCAGCAGCACCGGGACAGGGAACTATGGCTACACCTTC. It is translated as CASSTGTGNYGYTF.

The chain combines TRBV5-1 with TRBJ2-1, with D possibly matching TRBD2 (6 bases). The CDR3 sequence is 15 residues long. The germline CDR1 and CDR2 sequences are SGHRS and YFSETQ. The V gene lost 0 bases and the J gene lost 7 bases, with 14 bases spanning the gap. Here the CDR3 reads CASSLVLATDNEQFF. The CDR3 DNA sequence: TGCGCCAGCAGCTTGGTACTAGCAACGGATAATGAGCAGTTCTTC.

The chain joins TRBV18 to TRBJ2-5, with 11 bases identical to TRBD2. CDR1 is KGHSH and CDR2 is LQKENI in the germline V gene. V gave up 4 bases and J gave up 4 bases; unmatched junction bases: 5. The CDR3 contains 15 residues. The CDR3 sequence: CASSQLAGDGETQYF. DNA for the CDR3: TGTGCCAGCTCACAACTAGCGGGGGATGGAGAGACCCAGTACTTC. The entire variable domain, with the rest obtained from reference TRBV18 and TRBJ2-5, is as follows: NAGVMQNPRHLVRRRGQEARLRCSPMKGHSHVYWYRQLPEEGLKFMVYLQKENIIDESGMPKERFSAEFPKEGPSILRIQQVVRGDSAAYFCASSQLAGDGETQYFGPGTRLLVL.

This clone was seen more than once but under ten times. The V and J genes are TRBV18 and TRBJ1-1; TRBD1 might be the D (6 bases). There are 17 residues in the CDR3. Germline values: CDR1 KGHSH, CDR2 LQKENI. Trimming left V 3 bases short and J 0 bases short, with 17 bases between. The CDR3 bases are TGTGCCAGCTCACCCTCCCCGCCAGGGGCCATGAACACTGAAGCTTTCTTT. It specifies CASSPSPPGAMNTEAFF.

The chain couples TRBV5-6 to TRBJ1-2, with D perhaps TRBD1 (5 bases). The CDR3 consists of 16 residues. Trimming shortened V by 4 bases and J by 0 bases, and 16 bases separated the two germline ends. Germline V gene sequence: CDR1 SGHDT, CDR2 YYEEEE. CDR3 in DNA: TGTGCCAGCAGCCCTCGGCAGGGCGGCACTAACTATGGCTACACCTTC. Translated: CASSPRQGGTNYGYTF.

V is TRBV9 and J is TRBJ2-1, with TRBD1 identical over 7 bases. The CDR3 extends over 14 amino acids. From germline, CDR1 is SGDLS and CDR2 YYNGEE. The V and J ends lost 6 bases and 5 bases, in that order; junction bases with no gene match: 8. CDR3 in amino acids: CASNQNTGDNEQFF. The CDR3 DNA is TGTGCCAGCAACCAGAACACAGGGGACAATGAGCAGTTCTTC. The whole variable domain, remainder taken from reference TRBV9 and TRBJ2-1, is DSGVTQTPKHLITATGQRVTLRCSPRSGDLSVYWYQQSLDQGLQFLIQYYNGEERAKGNILERFSAQQFPDLHSELNLSSLELGDSALYFCASNQNTGDNEQFFGPGTRLTVL.

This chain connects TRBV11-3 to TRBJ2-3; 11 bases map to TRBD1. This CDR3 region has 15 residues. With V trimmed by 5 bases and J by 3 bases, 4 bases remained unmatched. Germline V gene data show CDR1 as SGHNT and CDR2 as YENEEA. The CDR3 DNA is TGTGCCAGCAGCCCCGGGACAGGGGGTACAGATACGCAGTATTTT. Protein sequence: CASSPGTGGTDTQYF.

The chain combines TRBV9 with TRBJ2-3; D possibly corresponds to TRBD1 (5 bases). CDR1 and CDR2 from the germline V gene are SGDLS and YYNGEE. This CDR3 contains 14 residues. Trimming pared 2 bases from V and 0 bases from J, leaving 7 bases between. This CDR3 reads CASSVTGSTDTQYF. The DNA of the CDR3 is TGTGCCAGCAGCGTTACAGGTAGCACAGATACGCAGTATTTT.

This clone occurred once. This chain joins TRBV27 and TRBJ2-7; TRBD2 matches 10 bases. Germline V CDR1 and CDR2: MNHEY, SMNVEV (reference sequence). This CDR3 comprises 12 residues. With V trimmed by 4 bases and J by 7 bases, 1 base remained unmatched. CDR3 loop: CASSSLAGEQYF. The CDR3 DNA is TGTGCCAGCAGTTCACTAGCGGGGGAGCAGTACTTC.

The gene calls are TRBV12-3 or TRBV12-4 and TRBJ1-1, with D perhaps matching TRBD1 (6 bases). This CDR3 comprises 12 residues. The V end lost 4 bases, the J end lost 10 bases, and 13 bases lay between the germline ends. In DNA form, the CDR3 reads TGTGCCAGCAGTTCCTTACAGGGTCGAGCTTTCTTT. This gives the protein CASSSLQGRAFF.

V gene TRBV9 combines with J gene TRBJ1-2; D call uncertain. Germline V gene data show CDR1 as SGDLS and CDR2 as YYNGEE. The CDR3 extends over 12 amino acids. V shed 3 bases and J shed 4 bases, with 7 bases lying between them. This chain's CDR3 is CASSAGVYGYTF. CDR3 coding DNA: TGTGCCAGCAGCGCCGGGGTCTATGGCTACACCTTC.

The CDR3 DNA is TGTGCCAGCAGTCCACGGGGACAGGGGGCACATAATTCACCCCTCCACTTT. The encoded protein is CASSPRGQGAHNSPLHF. The chain employs TRBV27 and TRBJ1-6; TRBD1 matches 12 bases. The CDR3 loop spans 17 amino acids. From germline, CDR1 is MNHEY and CDR2 SMNVEV (reference sequence). V trimming: 5 bases; J trimming: 5 bases; junction bases outside the gene matches: 7.

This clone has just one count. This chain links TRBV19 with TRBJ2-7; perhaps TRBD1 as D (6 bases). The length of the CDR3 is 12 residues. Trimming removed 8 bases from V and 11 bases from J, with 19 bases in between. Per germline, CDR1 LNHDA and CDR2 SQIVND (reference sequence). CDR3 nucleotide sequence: TGTGCCAGTGTTAACATTGGAGGACAGAAGTACTTC. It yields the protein CASVNIGGQKYF.